The rows below give T cell receptor beta chains drawn from one sample of a study of Ad26.COV2.S vaccination and SARS-CoV-2 variants. Some clones are missing from TCRdb's copy, which holds only in-frame ones; the method was immunoSEQ multiplex PCR. This sample has under 500,000 clones, with approximately 90% found just once. Here the sequenced sample was peripheral blood, taken in a trial of Ad26.COV2.S vaccine versus placebo. The receptors shown here come from a person aged 18-60 years who received the Ad26.COV2.S COVID-19 vaccine or a placebo. Each CDR3 is given with its conserved first and last residue. The order of the fields is V gene, J gene, D gene, clone size, CDR3 protein, CDR3 DNA. D genes are given only for firm matches. The size entry is marked missing in some rows and otherwise reads once, few, many or a size class.

TRBV25-1	TRBJ2-7	TRBD1	-	CASSEVRTGRYEQYF	TGTGCCAGCAGTGAAGTAAGGACAGGGCGCTACGAGCAGTACTTC
TRBV19	TRBJ2-7	TRBD2	-	CASSMLIGSGGAYEQYF	TGTGCCAGTAGTATGCTTATCGGTAGCGGGGGGGCCTACGAGCAGTACTTC
TRBV5-1	TRBJ1-2	TRBD1	few	CASSPGTGGGYGYTF	TGCGCCAGCAGCCCGGGGACAGGGGGCGGCTATGGCTACACCTTC
TRBV9	TRBJ2-7	-	-	CASSTTAGYEQYF	TGTGCCAGCAGCACGACAGCTGGCTACGAGCAGTACTTC
TRBV5-4	TRBJ1-2	-	-	CASSLEQNLNYGYTF	TGTGCCAGCAGCTTGGAACAGAATCTTAACTATGGCTACACCTTC
TRBV9	TRBJ2-3	TRBD2	-	CASSSHSGFTDTQYF	TGTGCCAGCAGCTCACATAGCGGGTTTACAGATACGCAGTATTTT
TRBV9	TRBJ2-3	TRBD2	-	CASSVASTSGGDTQYF	TGTGCCAGCAGCGTAGCCAGTACTAGCGGGGGAGATACGCAGTATTTT
TRBV5-8	TRBJ2-7	-	-	CASSPGGTGTEQYF	TGTGCCAGCAGCCCGGGGGGGACAGGGACCGAGCAGTACTTC
TRBV14	TRBJ1-2	-	-	CASSQVGGNYGYTF	TGTGCCAGCAGCCAAGTGGGGGGAAACTATGGCTACACCTTC
TRBV30	TRBJ2-3	-	-	CAWSPRFWADTQYF	TGTGCCTGGTCTCCCAGGTTTTGGGCAGATACGCAGTATTTT
TRBV27	TRBJ2-1	-	-	CASSLNSWSGAYNEQFF	TGTGCCAGCAGTTTAAATTCATGGTCAGGTGCCTACAATGAGCAGTTCTTC
TRBV6-5	TRBJ2-7	-	-	CASSYSTRESLYEQYF	TGTGCCAGCAGTTACTCCACACGAGAGTCCCTCTACGAGCAGTACTTC
TRBV5-1	TRBJ2-1	TRBD2	-	CASLSGGDYNEQFF	TGCGCCAGCCTGAGCGGGGGGGACTACAATGAGCAGTTCTTC
TRBV11-2	TRBJ1-2	-	-	CASSSLGQPGTF	TGTGCCAGCAGCTCCTTAGGCCAACCCGGAACCTTC
TRBV27	TRBJ2-7	-	-	CASMSTSGYDGQYF	TGTGCCAGCATGTCCACTTCGGGTTACGACGGGCAGTACTTC
TRBV25-1	TRBJ1-4	TRBD1	-	CASRAGTGREKLFF	TGTGCCAGCAGGGCCGGGACAGGTCGGGAAAAACTGTTTTTT
TRBV12-3/TRBV12-4	TRBJ2-5	-	-	CASSFSGETQYF	TGTGCCAGCAGTTTTTCAGGGGAGACCCAGTACTTC
TRBV10-3	TRBJ1-1	-	-	CAISDQENTEAFF	TGTGCCATCAGTGACCAGGAGAACACTGAAGCTTTCTTT
TRBV29-1	TRBJ2-1	-	-	CSSLSGTGDNEQFF	TGCAGCTCTTTATCAGGGACGGGGGACAATGAGCAGTTCTTC
TRBV19	TRBJ2-7	TRBD2	-	CASRKAGWRGDSYEQYF	TGTGCCAGTCGAAAAGCGGGCTGGCGGGGGGACTCCTACGAGCAGTACTTC
TRBV10-3	TRBJ1-4	-	-	CAISVGSGRANEKLFF	-
TRBV4-1	TRBJ1-2	TRBD1	once	CASSQVTGYFYGYTF	TGCGCCAGCAGCCAAGTGACAGGGTATTTCTATGGCTACACCTTC
TRBV30	TRBJ1-1	-	-	CAWIARGVTEAFF	TGTGCCTGGATTGCTCGAGGGGTCACTGAAGCTTTCTTT
TRBV28	TRBJ1-2	TRBD1	-	CASSFPPGQVYGYTF	TGTGCCAGCAGTTTTCCGCCGGGACAGGTCTATGGCTACACCTTC
TRBV3-1/TRBV3-2	TRBJ2-3	TRBD1	-	CASSQERLQGGTDTQYF	TGTGCCAGCAGCCAAGAAAGGTTGCAGGGGGGCACAGATACGCAGTATTTT
TRBV4-3	TRBJ2-7	-	-	CASSQDLRDYYEQYF	TGCGCCAGCAGCCAAGATTTGAGGGATTACTACGAGCAGTACTTC
TRBV28	TRBJ2-2	-	-	CASSLKGFSGELFF	TGTGCCAGCAGTTTAAAAGGGTTTTCCGGGGAGCTGTTTTTT
TRBV7-2	TRBJ2-7	TRBD2	once	CASSASGGYGQYF	TGTGCCAGCAGCGCTAGCGGGGGGTACGGGCAGTACTTC
TRBV10-3	TRBJ2-3	-	-	CASRVGHRGAGTDTQYF	TGTGCCAGCAGGGTCGGGCACCGAGGGGCCGGGACAGATACGCAGTATTTT
TRBV6-2/TRBV6-3	TRBJ2-2	-	-	CASSYRPVPNTGELFF	TGTGCCAGCAGTTACCGGCCAGTACCCAACACCGGGGAGCTGTTTTTT
TRBV15	TRBJ1-2	-	-	CATSRVPSLGLTF	TGTGCCACCAGCAGAGTCCCTTCTTTAGGATTAACCTTC
TRBV6-5	TRBJ2-2	-	-	CASSFLGANTGELFF	TGTGCCAGCAGTTTTTTGGGGGCTAACACCGGGGAGCTGTTTTTT
TRBV4-1	TRBJ2-1	TRBD2	-	CASSQDLAGPYNEQFF	TGCGCCAGCAGCCAAGATCTAGCGGGGCCCTACAATGAGCAGTTCTTC
TRBV6-5	TRBJ1-2	TRBD1	-	CASGGGIYGYTF	TGTGCCTCAGGAGGGGGCATCTATGGCTACACCTTC
TRBV10-2	TRBJ2-7	-	-	CASSDSSYEQYF	TGCGCCAGCAGTGACAGCTCCTACGAGCAGTACTTC
TRBV3-1/TRBV3-2	TRBJ2-1	TRBD1	once	CASSPLSGQGYNEQFF	TGTGCCAGCAGCCCCCTGAGTGGACAGGGCTACAATGAGCAGTTCTTC
TRBV19	TRBJ2-7	-	many	CASTKDGTPYEQYF	TGTGCCAGTACTAAGGACGGGACCCCCTACGAGCAGTACTTC
TRBV6-2/TRBV6-3	TRBJ1-3	TRBD1	-	CASSSSDREVDTIYF	TGTGCCAGCAGCTCGTCGGACAGGGAGGTAGACACCATATATTTT
TRBV4-3	TRBJ1-1	-	-	CASSQAGNTEAFF	TGCGCCAGCAGCCAGGCCGGGAACACTGAAGCTTTCTTT
TRBV5-4	TRBJ1-4	-	-	CASSAAATNEKLFF	TGTGCCAGCAGCGCGGCCGCAACTAATGAAAAACTGTTTTTT
TRBV28	TRBJ2-3	TRBD1	-	CASSNAGTGGFSDTQYF	TGTGCCAGCAGCAACGCCGGGACAGGGGGCTTTTCAGATACGCAGTATTTT
TRBV6-2/TRBV6-3	TRBJ2-1	-	-	CASSLRGLNYNEQFF	TGTGCCAGCAGTTTGCGGGGGCTAAACTACAATGAGCAGTTCTTC
TRBV7-9	TRBJ1-2	TRBD1	-	CASSLTGVGNYGYTF	TGTGCCAGCAGCCTAACAGGGGTTGGGAACTATGGCTACACCTTC
TRBV7-2	TRBJ1-4	-	-	CASSLVRTNEKLFF	TGTGCCAGCAGCTTAGTGAGAACTAATGAAAAACTGTTTTTT
TRBV7-9	TRBJ1-3	-	few	CASSLGKTVTSGNTIYF	TGTGCCAGCAGCTTAGGGAAGACAGTGACCTCTGGAAACACCATATATTTT
TRBV19	TRBJ2-7	TRBD2	-	CASSISLGGGSSYEQYF	TGTGCCAGTAGTATATCTCTCGGCGGGGGGAGCTCCTACGAGCAGTACTTC